The clone carrying this TCR beta chain was seen repeatedly, ten times or more. This sample was taken from a study of prognosis after radiotherapy for stage I lung cancer. Genomic DNA provided the template from which TCR beta CDR3 was amplified by two-round multiplex PCR. It was primers specific to each TRBV and TRBJ gene that first-round PCR used. In TCRdb, the multiplex PCR reads were re-called with MiXCR into one record per CDR3 protein. The table shows tens of thousands of distinct CDR3 sequences, with approximately 24% occurring only once. Collection of peripheral blood, in a volume of around 6 milliliters, was performed at each of two time points. Between the trimmed V and J ends, which lost 6 bases and 5 bases, there was a span of 13 bases. CDR3 length: 14 residues.

The gene calls are TRBV12-3 or TRBV12-4 and TRBJ2-2; TRBD2 might be the D (6 bases). This TCR was sampled from a donor of 50 years or more with non-small cell lung cancer. The sample was PBMCs, taken before or after stereotactic body radiation therapy (not recorded which). The CDR3 DNA reads TGTGCCAGCAGGAAAATCGGGGGAACCGGGGAGCTGTTTTTT. This sequence encodes CASRKIGGTGELFF.